This T cell receptor (beta chain) emerged from a study of cytomegalovirus exposure and HLA in healthy donors. General observations from the study: The study had only CMV serostatus as immune exposure information.

A multiplex PCR was run with 60 Vbeta primers and 13 Jbeta primers. Measured with immunoSEQ multiplex PCR; TCRdb has only the in-frame clones, and not every one. This table holds more than 85,000 clones, around three quarters found once. Details on this clone: Its antigen remains unknown.

Among the donors, all were healthy bone marrow donors. There are 13 residues in the CDR3. In germline, CDR1 is SQVTM, CDR2 ANQGSEA. Trimming removed 7 bases at V and 0 bases at J, with 10 bases between. The chain has TRBV29-1 and TRBJ1-3; tentatively, D is TRBD1 (6 bases). Input material: PBMCs. This receptor was obtained from a woman aged 50 to 60 in good health and CMV-seropositive. This CDR3 reads CSATGGSGNTIYF. DNA for the CDR3: TGCAGCGCGACAGGCGGCTCTGGAAACACCATATATTTT.